This entry lists 5 T cell receptor beta chains sequenced from one sample in a study of T cells after posttransplantation cyclophosphamide. Using immunoSEQ multiplex PCR, the repertoire was profiled, and TCRdb retains in-frame clones only, with some absent. The repertoire consists of 30,000 to 35,000 clones, none detected only once. Input material: PBMCs. Receptor source: a woman aged 30 to 39 in good health and a related stem cell transplant donor.

This clone was seen at least ten times. This chain connects TRBV7-6 to TRBJ2-2; unclear D gene. The V gene lost 2 bases and the J gene lost 1 base, with 5 bases spanning the gap. The CDR3 is 14 residues long. CDR1 and CDR2 (germline): SGHVS, FNYEAQ. The CDR3, as DNA: TGTGCCAGCAGCTTACTCAGGAACACCGGGGAGCTGTTTTTT. Its protein product is CASSLLRNTGELFF.

This clone was seen repeatedly, ten times or more. The chain has TRBV14 and TRBJ2-3, with TRBD2 matching over 11 bases. Germline V CDR1 and CDR2: SGHDN, FVKESK. V shed 0 bases and J 0 bases; nucleotides not matched to a gene: 5. The CDR3 contains 18 residues. The CDR3 is CASSQELAGDRSTDTQYF. Written as DNA, the CDR3 is TGTGCCAGCAGCCAAGAACTAGCGGGGGACCGAAGCACAGATACGCAGTATTTT.

This clone was detected many times. The V and J genes are TRBV28 and TRBJ2-1, with TRBD1 matching 8 bases. The J segment lost 3 bases and the V segment lost 7 bases, leaving 8 bases of the junction unmatched. Germline V gene sequence: CDR1 MDHEN, CDR2 SYDVKM. The length of the CDR3 is 15 residues. The CDR3 region is CASNGQGMSYNEQFF. CDR3 DNA: TGTGCCAGCAACGGACAGGGAATGAGCTACAATGAGCAGTTCTTC. The variable domain in full, completed from reference TRBV28 and TRBJ2-1, reads DVKVTQSSRYLVKRTGEKVFLECVQDMDHENMFWYRQDPGLGLRLIYFSYDVKMKEKGDIPEGYSVSREKKERFSLILESASTNQTSMYLCASNGQGMSYNEQFFGPGTRLTVL.

This chain links TRBV28 with TRBJ2-2; 9 positions agree with TRBD1. This CDR3 contains 19 residues. After removal of 1 base from V and 6 bases from J, the junction contained 15 bases not matched to a gene. Germline-derived CDR1 and CDR2 are MDHEN and SYDVKM. This CDR3 reads CASSLFGQGPFSAPGELFF. The CDR3 nucleotides are TGTGCCAGCAGTTTATTCGGACAGGGGCCCTTTAGCGCCCCCGGGGAGCTGTTTTTT.

The V call is TRBV2, the J call TRBJ1-5, with a tentative D call TRBD1 (5 bases). Trimming left V 7 bases short and J 7 bases short, with 23 bases between. This CDR3 contains 16 residues. The V gene's germline CDR1 is SNHLY and CDR2 FYNNEI. The CDR3 region has the DNA TGTGCCAGCACCTCATCCCAGGGCAGGAGGGGACAGCCCCAGCATTTT. This sequence encodes CASTSSQGRRGQPQHF. Based on the CDR3 plus reference TRBV2 and TRBJ1-5, the full variable domain is EPEVTQTPSHQVTQMGQEVILRCVPISNHLYFYWYRQILGQKVEFLVSFYNNEISEKSEIFDDQFSVERPDGSNFTLKIRSTKLEDSAMYFCASTSSQGRRGQPQHFGDGTRLSIL.